This paragraph covers one T cell receptor (beta chain) sequence. This receptor's antigen is unknown. No base quality values were provided; no much bigger clone lies one nucleotide off. The trial excluded patients who had a history of autoimmune disease or who were on systemic immunosuppression. In every dose cohort, peripheral blood was drawn for TCR sequencing at baseline, cycle 4 day 1, and cycle 7 day 1. Samples came from an open-label, multicenter, first-in-human phase I dose-escalation trial of ivuxolimab. Adults with locally advanced or metastatic melanoma, renal cell carcinoma, hepatocellular carcinoma or head and neck squamous cell carcinoma were enrolled in the trial. Before TCR sequencing, CD4+ T cells and CD8+ T cells were sorted from peripheral blood as separate populations. The data stem from a study of OX40 agonist ivuxolimab in advanced cancers. Looking at the study overall: Ivuxolimab was an agonistic, fully human IgG2 monoclonal antibody directed against OX40 (CD134), a costimulatory receptor. Intravenous ivuxolimab was administered to patients every 2 weeks at six dose levels: 0.01, 0.1, 0.3, 1.5, 3 and 10 mg/kg. Of the approximately 54 patients in dose escalation, 19 had hepatocellular carcinoma, about 15 had melanoma, 9 had renal cell carcinoma and 9 had head and neck cancer. The dose-escalation cohort was about 87% male with a mean age of around 62 years, ranging from roughly 20 to 80. Patients were allowed to have had prior anti-PD-1, anti-PD-L1 or anti-CTLA-4 therapy, and roughly two fifths of the dose-escalation patients had been treated with checkpoint inhibitors. Partial responses occurred in three dose-escalation patients, of whom one had hepatocellular carcinoma and two had cutaneous melanoma. The point of sequencing TCRbeta in the periphery was to test whether ivuxolimab changed TCR sequence diversity and drove clonal T-cell expansion. The monotherapy dose-escalation portion (N ≈ 57 patients) of the phase I ivuxolimab trial is reported in the paper. What the authors observed across the whole study: On average, CD8+ T cells showed more expanded clones than CD4+ T cells after ivuxolimab. In the 0.1-3.0 mg/kg groups, partial responders were among the patients with the lowest normalized peripheral clonal expansion, particularly in CD8+ T cells. Low levels of normalized T-cell clonal expansion were also seen in some patients who did not respond. At doses of 0.1 to 3.0 mg/kg, clonal expansion of both CD4+ and CD8+ blood T cells was observed from baseline to week 6. The antigen specificity of the clonally expanded peripheral T cells was not determined.

CDR1 and CDR2 are read off the germline V gene as ENHRY and SYGVKD. The CDR3 spans 15 residues, from the cysteine through the phenylalanine. Only CDR3 DNA remains: 45 bases, in frame from the first base. For this chain, trimming is 6 bases at the V end and 5 bases at the J end, and the number of junction bases without a gene match is 10. Genomic DNA was isolated from the sorted cells so that the TCRbeta CDR3 region could be sequenced. The immunoSEQ Assay was used to sequence the TCRbeta CDR3 regions. Sourced from immuneACCESS, this table was stored by TCRdb with only in-frame sequences that have V and J called. A share of the clones is absent; for the studies checked, an unresolved V gene accounts for under half, and the remainder has no known explanation. This sample comprises under 60,000 clones, 85% to 90% of them detected only once. 4.5% to 6% of the sample lies in the top ten.

This clonotype was obtained from an adult with an advanced solid tumor such as melanoma, head and neck, liver or kidney cancer. Recombination connected TRBV10-3 to TRBJ1-1; 9 central nucleotides agree with TRBD1. Sequences were derived from CD4+ or CD8+ T cells sorted from blood, sampled in a trial of the OX40 agonist ivuxolimab. The CDR3 protein: CAISPSGQGRTEAFF. The base sequence is TGTGCCATCAGCCCCTCAGGACAGGGGAGGACTGAAGCTTTCTTT.